This is a list of T cell receptor beta chains from one sample in a study of blood T cell repertoires in COVID-19. Produced via immunoSEQ multiplex PCR; TCRdb's table is partial and in-frame only. The table lists roughly 330,000 clones, about 89% of them singletons. The sequencing sample was made of peripheral blood. Every receptor here comes from a man aged 18 to 29 who had recovered from COVID-19. CDR3s include the opening cysteine and the closing phenylalanine or tryptophan. Fields, in order: V gene, D gene, clone size, J gene, CDR3 protein, CDR3 DNA. D genes are given only for firm matches. Only some rows state a clone size, as once, few, many or a class for expanded clones.

V gene: TRBV5-4; D gene: .; clone size: .; J gene: TRBJ2-4; CDR3 protein: CASSLAGLDIQYF; CDR3 DNA: TGTGCCAGCAGCTTGGCAGGGTTGGACATTCAGTACTTC
V gene: TRBV7-9; D gene: TRBD1; clone size: .; J gene: TRBJ1-2; CDR3 protein: CASSLYPTGDYGYTF; CDR3 DNA: TGTGCCAGCAGCCTCTACCCGACAGGGGACTATGGCTACACCTTC
V gene: TRBV5-4; D gene: TRBD2; clone size: once; J gene: TRBJ2-7; CDR3 protein: CASSQLAGVHEQYF; CDR3 DNA: TGTGCCAGCAGCCAACTAGCGGGAGTTCACGAGCAGTACTTC
V gene: TRBV7-9; D gene: TRBD1; clone size: few; J gene: TRBJ1-5; CDR3 protein: CASSSGTGSSNQPQHF; CDR3 DNA: TGTGCCAGCAGCTCGGGGACAGGGTCTTCCAATCAGCCCCAGCATTTT
V gene: TRBV2; D gene: TRBD2; clone size: .; J gene: TRBJ2-3; CDR3 protein: CASSELAGNTDTQYF; CDR3 DNA: TGTGCCAGCAGTGAATTAGCGGGAAACACAGATACGCAGTATTTT
V gene: TRBV4-2; D gene: .; clone size: .; J gene: TRBJ2-7; CDR3 protein: CASSQEGLVGREQYF; CDR3 DNA: TGTGCCAGCAGCCAGGAGGGACTTGTTGGGCGCGAGCAGTACTTC
V gene: TRBV10-1; D gene: .; clone size: .; J gene: TRBJ2-3; CDR3 protein: CASSVIGGAGTQYF; CDR3 DNA: TGCGCCAGCAGTGTGATCGGAGGGGCCGGTACGCAGTATTTT
V gene: TRBV11-2; D gene: .; clone size: .; J gene: TRBJ1-3; CDR3 protein: CASRTTGMGFNTIYF; CDR3 DNA: TGTGCCAGCAGGACCACAGGAATGGGTTTCAACACCATATATTTT
V gene: TRBV3-1/TRBV3-2; D gene: .; clone size: .; J gene: TRBJ1-4; CDR3 protein: CASSLVTAGNEKLFF; CDR3 DNA: TGTGCCAGCAGCCTGGTCACGGCGGGCAATGAAAAACTGTTTTTT
V gene: TRBV12-3/TRBV12-4; D gene: .; clone size: .; J gene: TRBJ1-1; CDR3 protein: CASSFTGFGEAFF; CDR3 DNA: TGTGCCAGCAGTTTTACGGGGTTTGGTGAAGCTTTCTTT
V gene: TRBV2; D gene: TRBD1; clone size: .; J gene: TRBJ2-5; CDR3 protein: CASNIQGMKGETQYF; CDR3 DNA: TGTGCCAGCAATATACAGGGGATGAAGGGGGAGACCCAGTACTTC
V gene: TRBV27; D gene: TRBD2; clone size: .; J gene: TRBJ2-7; CDR3 protein: CASSPRFSGSYEQYF; CDR3 DNA: TGTGCCAGCAGTCCCCGGTTTAGCGGGAGTTACGAGCAGTACTTC
V gene: TRBV7-9; D gene: TRBD2; clone size: .; J gene: TRBJ2-3; CDR3 protein: CSMGTSGGTDTQYF; CDR3 DNA: TGCTCCATGGGGACTAGCGGGGGCACAGATACGCAGTATTTT
V gene: TRBV7-8; D gene: TRBD2; clone size: .; J gene: TRBJ2-7; CDR3 protein: CASSVRTSGARDEQYF; CDR3 DNA: TGTGCCAGCAGCGTTCGGACTAGCGGGGCGAGGGACGAGCAGTACTTC
V gene: TRBV6-5; D gene: .; clone size: .; J gene: TRBJ2-1; CDR3 protein: CATRRRGGQFNEQFF; CDR3 DNA: TGTGCCACCCGTCGTCGGGGTGGTCAATTCAATGAGCAGTTCTTC
V gene: TRBV6-5; D gene: .; clone size: .; J gene: TRBJ1-1; CDR3 protein: CASRAGLGMNTEAFF; CDR3 DNA: TGTGCCAGCAGGGCGGGACTGGGGATGAACACTGAAGCTTTCTTT
V gene: TRBV3-1/TRBV3-2; D gene: TRBD1; clone size: .; J gene: TRBJ1-3; CDR3 protein: CASSQQGAEGVPIYF; CDR3 DNA: TGTGCCAGCAGCCAACAGGGGGCAGAAGGCGTCCCCATATATTTT
V gene: TRBV25-1; D gene: TRBD2; clone size: .; J gene: TRBJ2-1; CDR3 protein: CASSATGGGPVHEQFF; CDR3 DNA: TGTGCCAGCAGTGCCACCGGGGGGGGGCCGGTCCATGAGCAGTTCTTC
V gene: TRBV11-2; D gene: .; clone size: .; J gene: TRBJ1-1; CDR3 protein: CASSLVTEAFF; CDR3 DNA: TGTGCCAGCAGCTTAGTCACAGAAGCTTTCTTT
V gene: TRBV7-6; D gene: TRBD2; clone size: .; J gene: TRBJ2-1; CDR3 protein: CASSLVLGRANEQFF; CDR3 DNA: TGTGCCAGCAGCTTAGTACTCGGGAGGGCCAATGAGCAGTTCTTC
V gene: TRBV25-1; D gene: TRBD1; clone size: .; J gene: TRBJ2-7; CDR3 protein: CASSEGQGGHEQYF; CDR3 DNA: TGTGCCAGCAGTGAGGGACAGGGAGGCCACGAGCAGTACTTC
V gene: TRBV6-5; D gene: .; clone size: .; J gene: TRBJ1-1; CDR3 protein: CASTLTENTEAFF; CDR3 DNA: TGTGCCAGCACTCTGACAGAGAACACTGAAGCTTTCTTT
V gene: TRBV13; D gene: .; clone size: .; J gene: TRBJ2-7; CDR3 protein: CASSLNQDSYEQYF; CDR3 DNA: TGTGCCAGCAGCTTAAACCAGGACAGCTACGAGCAGTACTTC
V gene: TRBV6-5; D gene: .; clone size: .; J gene: TRBJ2-5; CDR3 protein: CASSYHAVQETQYF; CDR3 DNA: TGTGCCAGCAGTTACCATGCGGTTCAAGAGACCCAGTACTTC
V gene: TRBV6-2/TRBV6-3; D gene: .; clone size: .; J gene: TRBJ2-7; CDR3 protein: CASSADISPTYEQYF; CDR3 DNA: TGTGCCAGCAGTGCAGACATTTCACCCACCTACGAGCAGTACTTC
V gene: TRBV28; D gene: TRBD2; clone size: .; J gene: TRBJ2-7; CDR3 protein: CASSPHSGGGYEQYF; CDR3 DNA: TGTGCCAGCAGCCCCCATAGCGGGGGGGGCTACGAGCAGTACTTC
V gene: TRBV15; D gene: TRBD1; clone size: .; J gene: TRBJ2-7; CDR3 protein: CATSREPDRVLYEQYF; CDR3 DNA: TGTGCCACCAGCAGAGAGCCGGACAGGGTCCTCTACGAGCAGTACTTC
V gene: TRBV6-4; D gene: .; clone size: many; J gene: TRBJ2-2; CDR3 protein: CASSPRAGNTGELFF; CDR3 DNA: TGTGCCAGCAGCCCTAGAGCGGGGAACACCGGGGAGCTGTTTTTT
V gene: TRBV27; D gene: TRBD1; clone size: once; J gene: TRBJ2-1; CDR3 protein: CASSAYRGGEQFF; CDR3 DNA: TGTGCCAGCAGTGCCTACAGGGGTGGGGAGCAGTTCTTC
V gene: TRBV18; D gene: .; clone size: .; J gene: TRBJ2-1; CDR3 protein: CASSPTPYNEQFF; CDR3 DNA: TGTGCCAGCTCACCCACACCCTACAATGAGCAGTTCTTC
V gene: TRBV7-2; D gene: TRBD2; clone size: once; J gene: TRBJ2-5; CDR3 protein: CASSFTSVSKETQYF; CDR3 DNA: TGTGCCAGCAGCTTTACTAGCGTTTCTAAAGAGACCCAGTACTTC
V gene: TRBV30; D gene: .; clone size: .; J gene: TRBJ1-2; CDR3 protein: CAWSYPGLRGYTF; CDR3 DNA: TGTGCCTGGAGTTATCCGGGACTACGAGGCTACACCTTC
V gene: TRBV7-9; D gene: .; clone size: .; J gene: TRBJ1-2; CDR3 protein: CASSFDNNYGYTF; CDR3 DNA: TGTGCCAGCAGCTTCGACAATAACTATGGCTACACCTTC
V gene: TRBV7-3; D gene: TRBD2; clone size: .; J gene: TRBJ2-1; CDR3 protein: CASSPTSGRYNEQFF; CDR3 DNA: TGTGCCAGCAGCCCAACTAGCGGGAGGTACAATGAGCAGTTCTTC
V gene: TRBV25-1; D gene: TRBD1; clone size: .; J gene: TRBJ1-1; CDR3 protein: CATIGQGANTEAFF; CDR3 DNA: TGTGCCACCATTGGGCAGGGGGCGAACACTGAAGCTTTCTTT
V gene: TRBV19; D gene: .; clone size: .; J gene: TRBJ2-1; CDR3 protein: CASSIWTPMGNEQFF; CDR3 DNA: TGTGCCAGTAGTATATGGACACCTATGGGGAATGAGCAGTTCTTC
V gene: TRBV27; D gene: TRBD2; clone size: .; J gene: TRBJ2-6; CDR3 protein: CASRPPFGTRLSGANVLTF; CDR3 DNA: TGTGCCAGCAGGCCCCCTTTCGGGACTAGACTCTCTGGGGCCAACGTCCTGACTTTC
V gene: TRBV7-2; D gene: .; clone size: .; J gene: TRBJ1-2; CDR3 protein: CASSLGPQGNYGYTF; CDR3 DNA: TGTGCCAGCAGCTTAGGCCCGCAGGGGAACTATGGCTACACCTTC
V gene: TRBV12-1; D gene: .; clone size: .; J gene: TRBJ2-7; CDR3 protein: CASSFDGGSTYEQYF; CDR3 DNA: TGTGCCAGCAGCTTTGATGGCGGGTCAACCTACGAGCAGTACTTC
V gene: TRBV19; D gene: .; clone size: .; J gene: TRBJ2-3; CDR3 protein: CASSGGWATDTQYF; CDR3 DNA: TGTGCCAGTAGCGGAGGGTGGGCCACAGATACGCAGTATTTT
V gene: TRBV3-1/TRBV3-2; D gene: .; clone size: .; J gene: TRBJ1-1; CDR3 protein: CASSHRTENTEAFF; CDR3 DNA: TGTGCCAGCAGCCATAGGACAGAGAACACTGAAGCTTTCTTT
V gene: TRBV29-1; D gene: TRBD1; clone size: .; J gene: TRBJ2-3; CDR3 protein: CSVDYRDSDTDTQYF; CDR3 DNA: TGCAGCGTTGACTACCGGGACAGTGACACAGATACGCAGTATTTT
V gene: TRBV7-3; D gene: .; clone size: .; J gene: TRBJ1-1; CDR3 protein: CASSLSVNTEAFF; CDR3 DNA: TGTGCCAGCAGCTTATCGGTGAACACTGAAGCTTTCTTT
V gene: TRBV18; D gene: TRBD1; clone size: .; J gene: TRBJ2-1; CDR3 protein: CASSPRQGSGEQFF; CDR3 DNA: TGTGCCAGCTCACCACGACAGGGTTCGGGGGAGCAGTTCTTC
V gene: TRBV2; D gene: .; clone size: .; J gene: TRBJ2-7; CDR3 protein: CASSTGMGEQYF; CDR3 DNA: TGTGCCAGCAGTACAGGGATGGGCGAGCAGTACTTC
V gene: TRBV29-1; D gene: .; clone size: .; J gene: TRBJ2-7; CDR3 protein: CSVLDGGWAEQYF; CDR3 DNA: TGCAGCGTCCTTGACGGAGGATGGGCCGAGCAGTACTTC
V gene: TRBV7-2; D gene: TRBD1; clone size: .; J gene: TRBJ2-7; CDR3 protein: CASSLAGQFYEQYF; CDR3 DNA: TGTGCCAGCAGCTTAGCGGGACAGTTCTACGAGCAGTACTTC
V gene: TRBV9; D gene: TRBD1; clone size: few; J gene: TRBJ2-2; CDR3 protein: CASSPLGQDNTGELFF; CDR3 DNA: TGTGCCAGCAGCCCCCTCGGACAGGACAACACCGGGGAGCTGTTTTTT
V gene: TRBV27; D gene: .; clone size: once; J gene: TRBJ2-3; CDR3 protein: CASSLYSPDTQYF; CDR3 DNA: TGTGCCAGCAGTTTATACTCTCCAGATACGCAGTATTTT
V gene: TRBV4-3; D gene: .; clone size: .; J gene: TRBJ1-2; CDR3 protein: CASSQDLAGAMNYGYTF; CDR3 DNA: TGCGCCAGCAGCCAAGATCTGGCAGGGGCGATGAACTATGGCTACACCTTC
V gene: TRBV27; D gene: .; clone size: once; J gene: TRBJ2-3; CDR3 protein: CASSLLPYTDTQYF; CDR3 DNA: TGTGCCAGCAGTTTATTACCCTACACAGATACGCAGTATTTT
V gene: TRBV24-1; D gene: .; clone size: .; J gene: TRBJ2-1; CDR3 protein: CATSDPYNEQFF; CDR3 DNA: TGTGCCACCAGTGACCCATACAATGAGCAGTTCTTC
V gene: TRBV5-5; D gene: TRBD1; clone size: .; J gene: TRBJ2-3; CDR3 protein: CASSYDRTGMRADTQYF; CDR3 DNA: TGTGCCAGCAGCTACGATCGGACAGGGATGAGGGCAGATACGCAGTATTTT
V gene: TRBV7-9; D gene: TRBD1; clone size: once; J gene: TRBJ2-7; CDR3 protein: CASSSTGTGVYEQYF; CDR3 DNA: TGTGCCAGCAGCTCCACCGGGACAGGGGTATACGAGCAGTACTTC
V gene: TRBV5-1; D gene: TRBD2; clone size: .; J gene: TRBJ2-3; CDR3 protein: CASSQGLAGYTDTQYF; CDR3 DNA: TGCGCCAGCAGCCAGGGACTAGCGGGGTATACAGATACGCAGTATTTT
V gene: TRBV7-6; D gene: TRBD2; clone size: .; J gene: TRBJ2-1; CDR3 protein: CASSLAGTSGYNEQFF; CDR3 DNA: TGTGCCAGCAGCTTAGCTGGGACTAGCGGATACAATGAGCAGTTCTTC
V gene: TRBV12-3/TRBV12-4; D gene: .; clone size: .; J gene: TRBJ1-3; CDR3 protein: CASSHRTGNTIYF; CDR3 DNA: TGTGCCAGCAGTCACCGGACAGGAAACACCATATATTTT
V gene: TRBV5-8; D gene: .; clone size: .; J gene: TRBJ2-3; CDR3 protein: CASRGGWTDTQYF; CDR3 DNA: TGTGCCTCGAGGGGGGGCTGGACAGATACGCAGTATTTT
V gene: TRBV4-2; D gene: TRBD1; clone size: .; J gene: TRBJ1-5; CDR3 protein: CASSQRLGTGGQPQHF; CDR3 DNA: TGTGCCAGCAGCCAGCGCCTCGGGACAGGGGGCCAGCCCCAGCATTTT